This T cell receptor (beta chain) derives from a study of siplizumab effects on memory and regulatory T cells. Method: immunoSEQ multiplex PCR; TCRdb's copy keeps in-frame clones and lacks some. The table has tens of thousands of clones, about 88% seen once; the top ten hold less than 0.35%. Germline assignment: CDR1 SGHDT and CDR2 YYEEEE. This CDR3 has 16 residues. V lost 3 bases and J 4 bases, leaving 19 bases between the germline ends. The sample comprised naive CD8+ T cells sorted from blood. This chain joins TRBV5-6 and TRBJ1-2, with D possibly matching TRBD1 (5 bases). The TCR comes from a human donor in good health. The DNA for the CDR3 is TGTGCCAGCAGCTGGAGTGTCGGGGGACTGGGCTATGGCTACACCTTC. It yields the protein CASSWSVGGLGYGYTF.